This entry lists 28 T cell receptor beta chains sequenced from one sample in a study of shared clonotypes between healthy human individuals. Assay: immunoSEQ multiplex PCR; the TCRdb copy retains only in-frame clones and omits some. This table has roughly 1,000,000 clones, 75% to 85% appearing once. The sequenced sample was memory CD4+ T cells from PBMCs. The sample's subset: CD45RA-negative fraction. The origin of the receptors is a man younger than 30 in good health. Some clones in this sample may be carry-over from other donors' samples.

This chain connects TRBV6-1 to TRBJ1-1, with D uncertain. The CDR3 runs 14 residues. Looked up from germline, CDR1 is MNHNS and CDR2 is SASEGT. V lost 7 bases and J lost 1, with 13 bases in between. CDR3 sequence: CASKVGAENTEAFF. The DNA of the CDR3 is TGTGCCAGCAAGGTCGGCGCAGAGAACACTGAAGCTTTCTTT.

V and J are TRBV27 and TRBJ2-2, with TRBD1 identical over 8 bases. V was clipped by 6 bases and J by 4 bases; unmatched bases: 16. This CDR3 comprises 18 residues. Germline V gene data show CDR1 as MNHEY and CDR2 as SMNVEV (reference sequence). The CDR3 sequence: CASSFYHTLQGGTGELFF. In DNA, the CDR3 is TGTGCCAGCAGCTTCTATCATACCCTACAGGGGGGCACCGGGGAGCTGTTTTTT.

The chain couples TRBV7-9 to TRBJ2-4; a weak D match, TRBD1 (6 bases). Trimming took off 0 bases at V and 0 bases at J, with 9 bases between the two ends. There are 16 residues in the CDR3. Germline values: CDR1 SEHNR, CDR2 FQNEAQ (reference sequence). Here the CDR3 reads CASSLAGTLAKNIQYF. In DNA form, the CDR3 reads TGTGCCAGCAGCTTAGCCGGGACACTAGCCAAAAACATTCAGTACTTC.

This clone was seen repeatedly, ten times or more. The J gene is TRBJ2-7, the V gene TRBV2; 7 bases line up with TRBD1. The germline V gene has CDR1 SNHLY and CDR2 FYNNEI. The CDR3 spans 15 residues. The trim removed 5 bases at V and 2 bases at J, leaving 9 bases unmatched. The CDR3 protein is CASSPQGTVPYEQYF. The CDR3 bases are TGTGCCAGCAGTCCCCAGGGGACAGTCCCCTACGAGCAGTACTTC.

This rearrangement joins TRBV2 to TRBJ2-7, with 7 nucleotides matching TRBD1. V shed 6 bases and J 6 bases; nucleotides not matched to a gene: 8. This CDR3 is built from 13 residues. The germline V gene has CDR1 SNHLY and CDR2 FYNNEI. The CDR3 region is CASSPTGVREQYF. DNA for the CDR3: TGTGCCAGCAGCCCTACAGGGGTACGCGAGCAGTACTTC.

This chain connects TRBV2 to TRBJ2-5; D may correspond to TRBD1 or TRBD2 (5 bases each). Looked up from germline, CDR1 is SNHLY and CDR2 is FYNNEI. The CDR3 extends over 15 amino acids. Trimming took off 5 bases at V and 5 bases at J, with 18 bases between the two ends. CDR3: CASSQTQQGEETQYF. Here the CDR3 DNA reads TGTGCCAGCAGTCAAACTCAGCAGGGAGAGGAGACCCAGTACTTC.

The CDR3 bases are TGCGCCAGCAGCCAAGATGTGAGGGGACAGGGGCCTGGGGCCAACGTCCTGACTTTC. It is translated as CASSQDVRGQGPGANVLTF. The V and J genes are TRBV4-1 and TRBJ2-6; 10 nucleotides line up with TRBD1. Germline CDR1 is MGHRA and CDR2 is YSYEKL. The CDR3 runs 19 residues. The J segment lost 2 bases and the V segment lost 0 bases, leaving 7 bases of the junction unmatched.

This chain links TRBV10-3 with TRBJ2-7; the D is unclear. The CDR3 covers 12 residues. Between the trimmed V and J ends, which lost 8 bases and 0 bases, there was a span of 8 bases. The germline gives CDR1 ENHRY, CDR2 SYGVKD. CDR3 bases: TGTGCCATCTCAGGCAGCTCCTACGAGCAGTACTTC. Translation: CAISGSSYEQYF.

The chain joins TRBV10-3 to TRBJ1-2; D remains ambiguous. This CDR3 contains 14 residues. Per the germline V gene, CDR1 is ENHRY and CDR2 is SYGVKD. V was pared by 0 bases and J by 8 bases, with 13 bases between. The DNA for the CDR3 is TGTGCCATCAGTGAGTCCGTCGGTGGGGTCGGCTACACCTTC. Its protein product is CAISESVGGVGYTF.

This clone was seen a handful of times. The chain combines TRBV6-5 with TRBJ2-1, with D perhaps matching TRBD2 (6 bases). The ends were cut back, 7 bases at V and 4 bases at J, with 17 bases in the middle. This CDR3 contains 15 residues. Germline CDR1 and CDR2: MNHEY and SVGAGI. The CDR3 here is CASTRSGLEYNEQFF. The DNA of the CDR3 is TGTGCCAGCACTCGTAGCGGTCTTGAATACAATGAGCAGTTCTTC.

V usage is TRBV5-6 and J usage is TRBJ2-3, with D hard to call. This CDR3 comprises 13 residues. Trimming shortened V by 1 base and J by 2 bases, and 5 bases separated the two germline ends. Per germline, CDR1 SGHDT and CDR2 YYEEEE. This CDR3 is CASSLQYTDTQYF. Written as DNA, the CDR3 is TGTGCCAGCAGCTTGCAGTACACAGATACGCAGTATTTT.

As concerns this clone: A junction boundary mismatches the germline segment, possibly from a read error. The chain recombines TRBV15 with TRBJ1-2; TRBD1 is a possible D gene (5 bases). The CDR3 has 11 residues. Germline V CDR1 and CDR2: LNHNV, YYDKDF (reference sequence). The CDR3 reads CATRGTPAFPF. The CDR3 DNA reads TGTGCCACCAGGGGGACTCCCGCGTTCCCCTTC.

This clone was observed a handful of times. This chain uses TRBV28 with TRBJ1-2, with D unresolved. The CDR3 is 12 amino acids. V lost 7 bases to trimming and J lost 8 bases, with 14 bases between them. CDR1 is MDHEN and CDR2 is SYDVKM in the germline V gene. CDR3: CASTLPGEGYTF. The CDR3 DNA follows: TGTGCCAGCACCCTCCCCGGGGAAGGCTACACCTTC.

The J gene is TRBJ2-7, the V gene TRBV11-2; D perhaps matches TRBD2 (6 bases). V shed 1 base and J shed 1 base, with 11 bases lying between them. The V gene's germline CDR1 is SGHAT and CDR2 FQNNGV. The CDR3 consists of 15 residues. DNA of the CDR3: TGTGCCAGCAGCTTAGCTGGGGGGTTTTCCTACGAGCAGTACTTC. The encoded protein is CASSLAGGFSYEQYF.

The rearrangement links TRBV5-4 to TRBJ1-6; unclear D gene. The CDR3 contains 12 residues. Trimming left V 4 bases short and J 8 bases short, with 7 bases between. Germline assignment: CDR1 SGHNT and CDR2 YYREEE (reference sequence). The CDR3 DNA sequence: TGTGCCAGCAGCCTTAAGGATTCACCCCTCCACTTT. The encoded protein is CASSLKDSPLHF. Supplemented by reference TRBV5-4 and TRBJ1-6, the full variable domain reads ETGVTQSPTHLIKTRGQQVTLRCSSQSGHNTVSWYQQALGQGPQFIFQYYREEENGRGNFPPRFSGLQFPNYSSELNVNALELDDSALYLCASSLKDSPLHFGNGTRLTVT.

The chain employs TRBV5-8 and TRBJ2-1, with 7 bases lining up with TRBD2. Germline V gene data show CDR1 as SGHTS and CDR2 as YDEGEE. Trimming took 5 bases from V and 8 from J; bases not matched to a gene: 7. This CDR3 spans 13 amino acids. The DNA of the CDR3 is TGTGCCAGCAGTGACCGGGGAGGGGATGAGCAGTTCTTC. As protein: CASSDRGGDEQFF.

The chain uses TRBV12-5 and TRBJ2-5; tentative D call: TRBD2 (5 bases). The CDR3 extends over 13 amino acids. Germline lookup yields CDR1 LGHNT and CDR2 FRNRAP. The ends were cut back, 6 bases at V and 4 bases at J, with 12 bases in the middle. CDR3 DNA sequence: TGTGCTAGTGGAACCACTAGTGCAGAGACCCAGTACTTC. Translating it yields CASGTTSAETQYF.

The genes are TRBV19 and TRBJ2-2; D call uncertain. The CDR3 runs 16 residues. Germline CDR1 is LNHDA and CDR2 is SQIVND (reference sequence). Trimming took 7 bases from V and 0 from J, leaving 15 bases between them. Written as DNA, the CDR3 is TGTGCCAGTACAGGTCGAGCAGCCTCGAACACCGGGGAGCTGTTTTTT. This encodes CASTGRAASNTGELFF.

The V call is TRBV10-2, the J call TRBJ1-6; D unclear. The CDR3 is 15 residues long. Germline-derived CDR1 and CDR2 are WSHSY and SAAADI. Trimming removed 2 bases at V and 5 bases at J, with 10 bases between. In DNA, the CDR3 is TGCGCCAGCAGTGAGATCCGGACGGATAATTCACCCCTCCACTTT. This translates into CASSEIRTDNSPLHF.

The chain uses TRBV5-8 and TRBJ1-1; weak D call: TRBD1 (5 bases). The germline V gene encodes CDR1 SGHTS and CDR2 YDEGEE. V lost 3 bases and J 3 bases, leaving 12 bases between the germline ends. This CDR3 has 14 residues. CDR3 nucleotide sequence: TGTGCCAGCAGCTCCTCCGGGGGGTACACTGAAGCTTTCTTT. Translating gives CASSSSGGYTEAFF.

This clone was observed a few times. V is TRBV2 and J is TRBJ1-5; D not certain. The germline CDR1 and CDR2 sequences are SNHLY and FYNNEI. Trimming cost V 6 bases and J 6 bases, with 12 bases left between them. The CDR3 covers 13 residues. CDR3 DNA: TGTGCCAGCAGCCCGGGTCGAGCTCAGCCCCAGCATTTT. Translating gives CASSPGRAQPQHF.

This clone was seen a handful of times. The chain carries TRBV30 and TRBJ1-5; D not resolved. V lost 0 bases to trimming and J lost 6 bases, with 6 bases between them. This CDR3 has 12 residues. Per the germline V gene, CDR1 is GTSNPN and CDR2 is SVGIG (reference sequence). The CDR3 nucleotides read TGTGCCTGGAGTGTGGCCCCTCAGCCCCAGCATTTT. Its protein product is CAWSVAPQPQHF.

V gene TRBV5-1 combines with J gene TRBJ2-7, with 7 bases matching TRBD2. Trimming at V came to 4 bases and at J to 4 bases, leaving 11 bases not matched to a gene. The CDR3 loop spans 15 amino acids. Germline lookup yields CDR1 SGHRS and CDR2 YFSETQ. CDR3 DNA: TGCGCCAGCAGCCCAGCCGCGGGAGCGGGGTACGAGCAGTACTTC. Translating gives CASSPAAGAGYEQYF.

The J gene is TRBJ2-2, the V gene TRBV5-1, with 8 bases fitting TRBD2. Trimming cost V 5 bases and J 6 bases; bases outside gene matches: 9. The germline CDR1 and CDR2 sequences are SGHRS and YFSETQ. The CDR3 length is 15 residues. The chain's CDR3 is CASRYGTRAAGELFF. For the CDR3, the DNA is TGCGCCAGCAGATACGGGACTAGAGCGGCCGGGGAGCTGTTTTTT.

The V and J genes are TRBV5-1 and TRBJ1-1; no firm D call. The CDR3 sequence is 13 residues long. V shed 2 bases and J shed 6 bases, with 11 bases lying between them. Germline V CDR1 and CDR2: SGHRS, YFSETQ. The CDR3 is CASSLNTRSEAFF. The CDR3 nucleotides are TGCGCCAGCAGCTTAAATACAAGATCTGAAGCTTTCTTT.

The chain is built from TRBV19 and TRBJ1-5; 10 bases are shared with TRBD1. The CDR3 covers 15 residues. CDR1 LNHDA and CDR2 SQIVND come from the germline V gene (reference sequence). Losses at the gene ends were 9 bases for V and 4 bases for J; bases not matched to a gene: 9. The CDR3 is CASHIRDRGNQPQHF. In DNA form, the CDR3 reads TGTGCCAGCCACATCCGGGACAGGGGAAATCAGCCCCAGCATTTT.

The rearrangement links TRBV7-6 to TRBJ2-1; D gene uncertain. The CDR3 sequence is 15 residues long. Germline CDR1 SGHVS, CDR2 FNYEAQ. V was shortened by 5 bases and J by 10 bases, with 21 bases between the two germline ends. The CDR3: CASSNPQRQKGEQFF. The CDR3 bases are TGTGCCAGCAGCAACCCCCAAAGACAAAAAGGCGAGCAGTTCTTC. Full variable domain (rest looked up from reference TRBV7-6 and TRBJ2-1): GAGVSQSPRYKVTKRGQDVALRCDPISGHVSLYWYRQALGQGPEFLTYFNYEAQQDKSGLPNDRFSAERPEGSISTLTIQRTEQRDSAMYRCASSNPQRQKGEQFFGPGTRLTVL.

This chain links TRBV6-6 with TRBJ1-2; D may be TRBD1 (5 bases). Germline CDR1 is MNHNY and CDR2 is SVGAGI (reference sequence). V was pared by 5 bases and J by 1 base, with 14 bases between. The CDR3 length is 15 residues. CDR3 bases: TGTGCCAGCAGTCACGGGGTGGGGGTTAACTATGGCTACACCTTC. Its protein is CASSHGVGVNYGYTF.